What follows are 21 T cell receptor beta chains derived from one specimen sequenced in a study of siplizumab effects on memory and regulatory T cells. Here immunoSEQ multiplex PCR was the method, and the copy in TCRdb shows in-frame clones only, minus some. Of around 100,000 clones in the sample, around 93% were seen once. Material: non-Treg CD4+ T cells sorted from blood. These receptors originate from a human donor in good health.

This clone has just one count. CDR3 sequence (DNA): TGTGCCAGCAGCGGTATAGCGACCCGCTCCTACAATGAGCAGTTCTTC. Its translation: CASSGIATRSYNEQFF. The genes are TRBV6-6 and TRBJ2-1; tentatively, D is TRBD2 (5 bases). Trimming stripped 6 bases from V and 0 bases from J, with 15 bases between. CDR3 length: 16 amino acids. CDR1 and CDR2 (germline): MNHNY, SVGAGI (reference sequence).

The chain carries TRBV29-1 and TRBJ2-7, with TRBD2 as a possible D gene (6 bases). Germline CDR1 SQVTM, CDR2 ANQGSEA. This CDR3 has 15 residues. Trimming cost V 4 bases and J 1 base, with 17 bases left between them. DNA for the CDR3: TGCAGCGTTGGGGGTCCCGGGACTCAGTCCTACGAGCAGTACTTC. Its translation is CSVGGPGTQSYEQYF.

V is TRBV7-8 and J is TRBJ2-1; 7 bases agree with TRBD2. This CDR3 spans 16 amino acids. The V segment lost 6 bases and the J segment 8 bases; nucleotides outside the gene matches: 16. Germline V gene sequence: CDR1 SGHVS, CDR2 FQNEAQ. In DNA, the CDR3 is TGTGCCAGCAGTCTAACAAGGACTAGTTTGAAGCATGAGCAGTTCTTC. This translates into CASSLTRTSLKHEQFF.

The chain is built from TRBV9 and TRBJ2-2; no definite D call. CDR1 and CDR2 from the germline V gene are SGDLS and YYNGEE. Trimming removed 3 bases from V and 4 bases from J, with 10 bases in between. This CDR3 region has 14 residues. The CDR3 DNA sequence: TGTGCCAGCAGCGACAGAAGGGTCACCGGGGAGCTGTTTTTT. It yields the protein CASSDRRVTGELFF. Drawing the rest from reference TRBV9 and TRBJ2-2, the complete variable domain is DSGVTQTPKHLITATGQRVTLRCSPRSGDLSVYWYQQSLDQGLQFLIQYYNGEERAKGNILERFSAQQFPDLHSELNLSSLELGDSALYFCASSDRRVTGELFFGEGSRLTVL.

The rearrangement uses TRBV18 and TRBJ1-2, with D unresolved. V lost 0 bases and J 0 bases, leaving 5 bases between the germline ends. CDR1 is KGHSH and CDR2 is LQKENI in the germline V gene. This CDR3 is 14 amino acids long. As DNA, the CDR3 is TGTGCCAGCTCACCACCGGGAACTAACTATGGCTACACCTTC. It codes for CASSPPGTNYGYTF.

Only one count was recorded for this clone. This chain joins TRBV9 and TRBJ1-3; D call uncertain. There are 15 residues in the CDR3. In germline, CDR1 is SGDLS, CDR2 YYNGEE. V dropped 0 bases and J dropped 0 bases, with 7 bases sitting between them. The CDR3 sequence is CASSVASTSGNTIYF. CDR3 nucleotides: TGTGCCAGCAGCGTAGCGAGTACCTCTGGAAACACCATATATTTT.

The chain recombines TRBV2 with TRBJ1-4, with D possibly matching TRBD1 (5 bases). CDR1 is SNHLY, CDR2 FYNNEI, per germline. CDR3 length: 15 amino acids. The V end was cut by 8 bases, the J end by 8 bases, with 21 bases between. The CDR3 DNA is TGTGCCAGCGGGCGGGCAAGGGGTAATGTGGAAAAACTGTTTTTT. Its protein product is CASGRARGNVEKLFF.

The chain uses TRBV25-1 and TRBJ1-1, with TRBD1 matching 11 bases. V lost 4 bases, J lost 2 bases, and 0 bases stayed unmatched. Germline values: CDR1 MGHDK, CDR2 SYGVNS. The CDR3 covers 14 residues. The CDR3: CASSGTGGNTEAFF. For the CDR3, the DNA is TGTGCCAGCAGTGGGACAGGGGGCAACACTGAAGCTTTCTTT. The variable domain in full, completed from reference TRBV25-1 and TRBJ1-1, reads EADIYQTPRYLVIGTGKKITLECSQTMGHDKMYWYQQDPGMELHLIHYSYGVNSTEKGDLSSESTVSRIRTEHFPLTLESARPSHTSQYLCASSGTGGNTEAFFGQGTRLTVV.

CDR3 sequence reads: CASGGYPYEQYF. The CDR3 DNA reads as TGTGCCAGCGGGGGGTACCCCTACGAGCAGTACTTC. The genes are TRBV2 and TRBJ2-7, with D possibly matching TRBD2 (6 bases). V shed 8 bases and J shed 2 bases, with 10 bases lying between them. The CDR3 spans 12 residues. CDR1 and CDR2 from the germline V gene are SNHLY and FYNNEI. Supplemented by reference TRBV2 and TRBJ2-7, the full variable domain reads EPEVTQTPSHQVTQMGQEVILRCVPISNHLYFYWYRQILGQKVEFLVSFYNNEISEKSEIFDDQFSVERPDGSNFTLKIRSTKLEDSAMYFCASGGYPYEQYFGPGTRLTVT.

The chain carries TRBV19 and TRBJ1-2; D is unresolved. The CDR3 is made up of 14 amino acids. The V end was cut by 8 bases, the J end by 4 bases, with 17 bases between. Germline V gene sequence: CDR1 LNHDA, CDR2 SQIVND (reference sequence). For the CDR3, the DNA is TGTGCCAGTTCAAATTCCCCCGGATCCTATGGCTACACCTTC. This sequence encodes CASSNSPGSYGYTF. Combining the CDR3 with reference TRBV19 and TRBJ1-2 gives the whole variable domain DGGITQSPKYLFRKEGQNVTLSCEQNLNHDAMYWYRQDPGQGLRLIYYSQIVNDFQKGDIAEGYSVSREKKESFPLTVTSAQKNPTAFYLCASSNSPGSYGYTFGSGTRLTVV.

The V call is TRBV19, the J call TRBJ2-3; 7 bases fit TRBD1. The V and J ends lost 7 bases and 0 bases, in that order; junction bases with no gene match: 4. The CDR3 spans 14 residues. The germline V gene has CDR1 LNHDA and CDR2 SQIVND (reference sequence). The CDR3 DNA reads TGTGCCAGTAACTCGGACAGGAGCACAGATACGCAGTATTTT. It yields the protein CASNSDRSTDTQYF.

This rearrangement joins TRBV30 to TRBJ1-3, with D hard to call. Trimming stripped 2 bases from V and 9 bases from J, with 8 bases between. In germline, CDR1 is GTSNPN, CDR2 SVGIG (reference sequence). The CDR3 loop spans 11 amino acids. The CDR3: CAWSPKSTIYF. In nucleotides, the CDR3 is TGTGCCTGGAGTCCAAAGAGCACCATATATTTT.

The chain carries TRBV2 and TRBJ2-7; TRBD1 aligns across 8 bases. The CDR3 is 14 residues long. The J segment lost 4 bases and the V segment lost 6 bases, leaving 8 bases of the junction unmatched. Germline-derived CDR1 and CDR2 are SNHLY and FYNNEI. The CDR3 nucleotides are TGTGCCAGCAGAACAGGGGGTCAAATTTACGAGCAGTACTTC. Translated, it gives CASRTGGQIYEQYF.

The chain carries TRBV2 and TRBJ2-7; 9 bases are a match to TRBD1. The CDR3 is 15 amino acids. Germline values: CDR1 SNHLY, CDR2 FYNNEI. Unmatched junction bases numbered 3, after V lost 2 bases and J lost 1 base. This CDR3 reads CASSETGQGSYEQYF. The DNA of the CDR3 is TGTGCCAGCAGTGAAACGGGACAGGGATCCTACGAGCAGTACTTC.

Comment on this clone: At the DNA level, this CDR3 is encoded by other sequences in the same sample as well. This sequence joins TRBV4-2 and TRBJ2-3; 7 bases are shared with TRBD1. Germline CDR1 reads LGHNA; CDR2 reads YNFKEQ. Germline trimming cut 5 bases from V and 0 bases from J; bases unmatched to any gene: 8. There are 16 residues in the CDR3. CDR3 bases: TGTGCCAGCAGCTTGGCGGTGGGACAGAGCACAGATACGCAGTATTTT. Translation gives CASSLAVGQSTDTQYF.

The chain has TRBV5-1 and TRBJ2-7; 9 bases line up with TRBD2. Losses at the gene ends were 2 bases for V and 4 bases for J; bases not matched to a gene: 7. The CDR3 loop spans 15 amino acids. Germline lookup yields CDR1 SGHRS and CDR2 YFSETQ. The CDR3 DNA sequence: TGCGCCAGCAGCTTTAGCGGGAGTCAGCTTTACGAGCAGTACTTC. It translates to CASSFSGSQLYEQYF.

The rearrangement joins TRBV2 to TRBJ2-5; D remains unclear. The CDR3 is 13 amino acids. With 6 bases removed from V and 5 bases from J, the gap between germline ends came to 13 bases. CDR1 and CDR2 (germline): SNHLY, FYNNEI. The CDR3 region is CASRTSLLETQYF. CDR3 DNA sequence: TGTGCCAGCAGGACTTCCCTTCTCGAGACCCAGTACTTC.

The chain links TRBV5-4 to TRBJ1-2; 9 bases align to TRBD1. The CDR3 contains 16 residues. CDR1 and CDR2 (germline): SGHNT, YYREEE (reference sequence). Losses at the gene ends were 4 bases for V and 5 bases for J; bases not matched to a gene: 12. The DNA for the CDR3 is TGTGCCAGCAGCCCGGGGGGCGGACAGGGGATATATGGCTACACCTTC. This encodes CASSPGGGQGIYGYTF.

CDR3 region: CASSLAAGTGGDEQFF. As DNA, the CDR3 is TGCGCCAGCAGCTTGGCTGCCGGGACAGGGGGCGATGAGCAGTTCTTC. The rearrangement joins TRBV5-1 to TRBJ2-1, with 12 bases fitting TRBD1. CDR3 length: 16 amino acids. Germline CDR1 and CDR2: SGHRS and YFSETQ. The V segment lost 0 bases and the J segment 8 bases; nucleotides outside the gene matches: 6. The entire variable domain, with the rest obtained from reference TRBV5-1 and TRBJ2-1, is as follows: KAGVTQTPRYLIKTRGQQVTLSCSPISGHRSVSWYQQTPGQGLQFLFEYFSETQRNKGNFPGRFSGRQFSNSRSEMNVSTLELGDSALYLCASSLAAGTGGDEQFFGPGTRLTVL.

The chain uses TRBV5-1 and TRBJ2-7; D call uncertain. Trimming stripped 0 bases from V and 3 bases from J, with 10 bases between. The CDR3 covers 14 residues. Germline values: CDR1 SGHRS, CDR2 YFSETQ. In DNA, the CDR3 is TGCGCCAGCAGCTTGGACAGTTTCAACTACGAGCAGTACTTC. Translated: CASSLDSFNYEQYF.

J is TRBJ2-1 and V is TRBV2, with TRBD1 identical over 11 bases. Germline lookup yields CDR1 SNHLY and CDR2 FYNNEI. The length of the CDR3 is 15 residues. J lost 7 bases, V lost 0 bases, and 2 bases had no gene match. The CDR3 sequence is CASSEAGQGENEQFF. In nucleotides, the CDR3 is TGTGCCAGCAGTGAAGCGGGACAGGGGGAAAATGAGCAGTTCTTC.